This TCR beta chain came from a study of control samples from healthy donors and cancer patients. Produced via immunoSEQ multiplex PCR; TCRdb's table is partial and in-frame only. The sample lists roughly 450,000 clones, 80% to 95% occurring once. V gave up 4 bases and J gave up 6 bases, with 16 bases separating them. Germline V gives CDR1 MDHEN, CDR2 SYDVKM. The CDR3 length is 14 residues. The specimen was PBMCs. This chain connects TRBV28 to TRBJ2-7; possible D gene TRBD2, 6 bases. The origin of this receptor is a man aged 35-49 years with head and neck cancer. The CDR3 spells CASSWAGRASEQYF. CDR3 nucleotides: TGTGCCAGCAGTTGGGCGGGGCGAGCCTCCGAGCAGTACTTC.